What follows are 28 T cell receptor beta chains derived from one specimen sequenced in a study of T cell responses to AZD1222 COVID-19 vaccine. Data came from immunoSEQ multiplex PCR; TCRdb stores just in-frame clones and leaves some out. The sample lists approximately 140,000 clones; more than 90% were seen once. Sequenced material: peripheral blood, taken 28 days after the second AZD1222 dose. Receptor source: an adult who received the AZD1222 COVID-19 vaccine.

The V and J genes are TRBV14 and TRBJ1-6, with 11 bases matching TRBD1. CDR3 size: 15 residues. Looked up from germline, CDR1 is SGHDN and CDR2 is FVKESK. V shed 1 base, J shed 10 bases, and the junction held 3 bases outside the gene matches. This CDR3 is CASSQGTGGESPLHF. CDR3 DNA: TGTGCCAGCAGCCAAGGGACAGGGGGCGAATCACCCCTCCACTTT.

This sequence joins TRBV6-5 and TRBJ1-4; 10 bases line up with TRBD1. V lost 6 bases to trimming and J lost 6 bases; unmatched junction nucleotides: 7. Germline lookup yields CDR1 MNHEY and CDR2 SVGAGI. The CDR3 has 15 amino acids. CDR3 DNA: TGTGCCAGCAGCGAGACAGGGGGCCGGTATGAAAAACTGTTTTTT. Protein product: CASSETGGRYEKLFF.

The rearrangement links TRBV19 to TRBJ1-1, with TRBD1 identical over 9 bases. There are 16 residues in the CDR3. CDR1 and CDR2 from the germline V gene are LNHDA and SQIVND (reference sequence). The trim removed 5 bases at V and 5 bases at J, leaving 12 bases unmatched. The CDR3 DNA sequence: TGTGCCAGTAGTGACCGGGACAGGGCCCCCATTACTGAAGCTTTCTTT. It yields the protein CASSDRDRAPITEAFF.

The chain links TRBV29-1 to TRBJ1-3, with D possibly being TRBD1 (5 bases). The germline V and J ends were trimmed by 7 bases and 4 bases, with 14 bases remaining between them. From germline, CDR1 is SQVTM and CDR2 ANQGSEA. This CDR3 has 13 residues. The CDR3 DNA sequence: TGCAGCGCACAGGTTCAAGCGGGAAACACCATATATTTT. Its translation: CSAQVQAGNTIYF.

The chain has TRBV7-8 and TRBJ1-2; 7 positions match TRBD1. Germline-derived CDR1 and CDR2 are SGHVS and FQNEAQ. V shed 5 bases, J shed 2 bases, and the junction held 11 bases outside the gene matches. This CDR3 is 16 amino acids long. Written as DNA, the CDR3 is TGTGCCAGCAGCCAGCCCGGGACAGCCTACAACTATGGCTACACCTTC. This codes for CASSQPGTAYNYGYTF.

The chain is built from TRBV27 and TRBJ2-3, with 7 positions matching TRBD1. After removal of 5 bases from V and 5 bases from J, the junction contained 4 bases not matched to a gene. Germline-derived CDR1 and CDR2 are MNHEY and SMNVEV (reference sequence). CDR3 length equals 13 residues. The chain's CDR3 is CASSRQGQDTQYF. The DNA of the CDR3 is TGTGCCAGCAGTAGACAGGGTCAAGATACGCAGTATTTT.

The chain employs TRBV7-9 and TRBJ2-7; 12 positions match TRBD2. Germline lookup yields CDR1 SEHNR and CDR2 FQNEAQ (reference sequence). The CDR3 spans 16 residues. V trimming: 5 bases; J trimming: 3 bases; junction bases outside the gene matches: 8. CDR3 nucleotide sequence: TGTGCCAGCAGCAGCCGGACTAGCGGGATCTTCTACGAGCAGTACTTC. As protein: CASSSRTSGIFYEQYF.

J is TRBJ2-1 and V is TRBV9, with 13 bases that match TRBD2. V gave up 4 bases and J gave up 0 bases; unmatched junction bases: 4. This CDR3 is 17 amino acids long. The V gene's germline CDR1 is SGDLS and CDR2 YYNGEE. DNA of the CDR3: TGTGCCAGCAGCCCGCGGACTAGCGGGAGCTCCTACAATGAGCAGTTCTTC. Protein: CASSPRTSGSSYNEQFF.

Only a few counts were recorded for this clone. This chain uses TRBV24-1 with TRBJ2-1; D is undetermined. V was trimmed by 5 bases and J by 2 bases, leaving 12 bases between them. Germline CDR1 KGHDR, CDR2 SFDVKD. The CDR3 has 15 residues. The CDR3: CATSGSDGAYNEQFF. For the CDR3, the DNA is TGTGCCACCAGTGGCTCGGACGGTGCCTACAATGAGCAGTTCTTC.

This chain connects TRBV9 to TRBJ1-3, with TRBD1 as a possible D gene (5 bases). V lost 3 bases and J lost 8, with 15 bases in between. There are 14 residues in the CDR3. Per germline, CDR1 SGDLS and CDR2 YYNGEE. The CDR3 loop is CASSDTRRGDTIYF. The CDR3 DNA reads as TGTGCCAGCAGCGACACAAGAAGGGGAGACACCATATATTTT.

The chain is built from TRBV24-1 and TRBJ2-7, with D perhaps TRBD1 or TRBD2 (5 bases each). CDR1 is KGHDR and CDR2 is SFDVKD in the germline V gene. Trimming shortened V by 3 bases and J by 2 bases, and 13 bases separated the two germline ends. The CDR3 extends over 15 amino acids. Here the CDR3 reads CATSDSLRGTYEQYF. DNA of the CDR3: TGTGCCACCAGTGATAGCCTGAGGGGTACCTACGAGCAGTACTTC.

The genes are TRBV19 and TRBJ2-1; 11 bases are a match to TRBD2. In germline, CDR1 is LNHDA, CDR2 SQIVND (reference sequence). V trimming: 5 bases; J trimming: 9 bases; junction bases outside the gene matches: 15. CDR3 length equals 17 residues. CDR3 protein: CASSGRTGTSGSREQFF. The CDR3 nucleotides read TGTGCCAGTAGTGGACGAACCGGGACTAGCGGATCCCGTGAGCAGTTCTTC.

The CDR3 protein is CASKDRVLDEAFF. The CDR3 region has the DNA TGTGCCAGCAAGGACAGGGTGCTTGATGAAGCTTTCTTT. This chain joins TRBV19 and TRBJ1-1; the match to TRBD1 covers 8 bases. J lost 7 bases, V lost 9 bases, and 10 bases had no gene match. Per germline, CDR1 LNHDA and CDR2 SQIVND (reference sequence). The CDR3 runs to 13 residues.

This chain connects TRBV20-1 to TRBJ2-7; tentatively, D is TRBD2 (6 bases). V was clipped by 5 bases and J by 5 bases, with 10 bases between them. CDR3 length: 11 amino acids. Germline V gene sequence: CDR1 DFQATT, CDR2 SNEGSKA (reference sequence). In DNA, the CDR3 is TGCAGTGCTCGGAGGGCGAACGAGCAGTACTTC. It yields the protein CSARRANEQYF.

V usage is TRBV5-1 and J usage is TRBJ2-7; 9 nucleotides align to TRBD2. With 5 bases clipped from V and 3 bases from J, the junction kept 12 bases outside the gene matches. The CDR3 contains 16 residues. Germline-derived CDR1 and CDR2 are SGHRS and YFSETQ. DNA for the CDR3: TGCGCCAGCAGGATAGCGGGAGAACTCGGACTCTACGAGCAGTACTTC. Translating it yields CASRIAGELGLYEQYF.

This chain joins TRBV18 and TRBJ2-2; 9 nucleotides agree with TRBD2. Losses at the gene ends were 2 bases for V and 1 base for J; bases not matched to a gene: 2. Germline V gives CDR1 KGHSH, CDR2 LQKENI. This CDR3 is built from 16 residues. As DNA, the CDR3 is TGTGCCAGCTCACCATCGACTAGCGGGAACACCGGGGAGCTGTTTTTT. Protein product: CASSPSTSGNTGELFF.

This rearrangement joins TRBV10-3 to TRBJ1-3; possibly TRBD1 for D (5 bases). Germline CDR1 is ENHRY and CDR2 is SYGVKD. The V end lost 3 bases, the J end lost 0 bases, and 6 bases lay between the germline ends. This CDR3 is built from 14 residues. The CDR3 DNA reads TGTGCCATCAGTGACAGGGACTCTGGAAACACCATATATTTT. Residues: CAISDRDSGNTIYF.

CDR3 nucleotide sequence: TGTGCCACCAGCAGAGCCGGGACAGGGAACACTGAAGCTTTCTTT. Amino acid sequence: CATSRAGTGNTEAFF. V gene TRBV15 combines with J gene TRBJ1-1, with 8 bases aligning to TRBD1. CDR3 length: 15 amino acids. Germline trimming cut 1 base from V and 1 base from J; bases unmatched to any gene: 2. Germline-derived CDR1 and CDR2 are LNHNV and YYDKDF (reference sequence).

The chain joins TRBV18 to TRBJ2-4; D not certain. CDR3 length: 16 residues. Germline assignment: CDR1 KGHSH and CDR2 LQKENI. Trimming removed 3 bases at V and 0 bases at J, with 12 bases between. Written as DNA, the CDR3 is TGTGCCAGCTCACCCCGGACGGACCTAGCCAAAAACATTCAGTACTTC. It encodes CASSPRTDLAKNIQYF.

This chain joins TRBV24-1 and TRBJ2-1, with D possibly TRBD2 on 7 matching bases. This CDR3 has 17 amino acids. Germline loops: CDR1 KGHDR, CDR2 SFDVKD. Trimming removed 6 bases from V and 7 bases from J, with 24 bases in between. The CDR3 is CATSPAVGAGVVNEQFF. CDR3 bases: TGTGCCACCAGTCCCGCGGTGGGGGCGGGAGTTGTTAATGAGCAGTTCTTC.

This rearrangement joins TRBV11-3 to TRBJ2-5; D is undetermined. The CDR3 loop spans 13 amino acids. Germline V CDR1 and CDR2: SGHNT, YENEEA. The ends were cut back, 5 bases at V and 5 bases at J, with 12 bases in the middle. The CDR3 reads CASSPSLWETQYF. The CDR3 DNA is TGTGCCAGCAGCCCGAGCCTCTGGGAGACCCAGTACTTC.

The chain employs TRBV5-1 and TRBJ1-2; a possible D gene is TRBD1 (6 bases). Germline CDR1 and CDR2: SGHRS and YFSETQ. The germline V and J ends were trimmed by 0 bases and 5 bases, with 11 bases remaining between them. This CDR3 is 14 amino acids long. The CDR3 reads CASSLDAGVYGYTF. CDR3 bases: TGCGCCAGCAGCTTGGATGCAGGGGTATATGGCTACACCTTC.

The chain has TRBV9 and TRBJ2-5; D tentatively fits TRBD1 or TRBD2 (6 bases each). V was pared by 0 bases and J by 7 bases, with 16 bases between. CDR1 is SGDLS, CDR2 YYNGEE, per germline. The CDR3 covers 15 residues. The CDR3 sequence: CASSVGGSEGGTQYF. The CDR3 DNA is TGTGCCAGCAGCGTAGGTGGTAGCGAGGGGGGGACCCAGTACTTC.

The DNA of the CDR3 is TGTGCCAGCAGTTTATATGAAAAACTGTTTTTT. Translation gives CASSLYEKLFF. This chain connects TRBV12-3 or TRBV12-4 to TRBJ1-4; unclear D gene. The CDR3 is 11 residues long. Trimming removed 2 bases from V and 6 bases from J, with 1 base in between.

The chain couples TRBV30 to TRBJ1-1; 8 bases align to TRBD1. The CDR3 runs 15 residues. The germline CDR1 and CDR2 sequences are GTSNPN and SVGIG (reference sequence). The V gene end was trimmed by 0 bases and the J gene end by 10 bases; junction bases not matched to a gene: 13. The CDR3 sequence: CAWSVIQGEGARAFF. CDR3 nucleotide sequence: TGTGCCTGGAGTGTTATACAGGGGGAAGGCGCCCGAGCTTTCTTT.

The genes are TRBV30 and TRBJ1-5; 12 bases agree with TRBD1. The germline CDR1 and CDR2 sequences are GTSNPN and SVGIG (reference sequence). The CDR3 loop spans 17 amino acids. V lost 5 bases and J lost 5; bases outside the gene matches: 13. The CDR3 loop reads CAWDSGTGGEIYQPQHF. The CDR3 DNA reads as TGTGCCTGGGACTCCGGGACAGGGGGCGAGATATATCAGCCCCAGCATTTT. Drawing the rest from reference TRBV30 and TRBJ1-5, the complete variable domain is SQTIHQWPATLVQPVGSPLSLECTVEGTSNPNLYWYRQAAGRGLQLLFYSVGIGQISSEVPQNLSASRPQDRQFILSSKKLLLSDSGFYLCAWDSGTGGEIYQPQHFGDGTRLSIL.

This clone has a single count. The CDR3 nucleotides are TGTGCCAGTAGGTCCCTACAGAGCTACGGAAACACCATATATTTT. It encodes CASRSLQSYGNTIYF. The genes are TRBV19 and TRBJ1-3; D not resolved. With 6 bases removed from V and 4 bases from J, the gap between germline ends came to 16 bases. This CDR3 spans 15 amino acids. In germline, CDR1 is LNHDA, CDR2 SQIVND (reference sequence). Combining the CDR3 with reference TRBV19 and TRBJ1-3 gives the whole variable domain DGGITQSPKYLFRKEGQNVTLSCEQNLNHDAMYWYRQDPGQGLRLIYYSQIVNDFQKGDIAEGYSVSREKKESFPLTVTSAQKNPTAFYLCASRSLQSYGNTIYFGEGSWLTVV.

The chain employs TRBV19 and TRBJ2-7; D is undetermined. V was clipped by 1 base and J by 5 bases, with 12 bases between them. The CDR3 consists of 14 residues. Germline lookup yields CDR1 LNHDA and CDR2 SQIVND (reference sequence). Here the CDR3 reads CASSIGRLTHEQYF. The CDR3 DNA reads TGTGCCAGTAGTATAGGTCGCCTGACCCACGAGCAGTACTTC.